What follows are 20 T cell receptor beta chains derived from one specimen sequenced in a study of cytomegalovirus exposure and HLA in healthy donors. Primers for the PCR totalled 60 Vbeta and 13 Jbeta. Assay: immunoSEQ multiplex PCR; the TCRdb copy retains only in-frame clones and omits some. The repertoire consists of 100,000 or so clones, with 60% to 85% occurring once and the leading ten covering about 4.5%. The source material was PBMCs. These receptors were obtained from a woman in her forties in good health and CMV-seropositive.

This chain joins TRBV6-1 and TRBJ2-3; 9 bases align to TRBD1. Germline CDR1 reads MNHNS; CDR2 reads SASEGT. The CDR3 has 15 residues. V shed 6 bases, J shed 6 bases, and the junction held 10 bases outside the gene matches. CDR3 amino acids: CASRDYRGRWDTQYF. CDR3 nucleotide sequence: TGTGCCAGCAGGGATTACAGGGGGCGCTGGGATACGCAGTATTTT.

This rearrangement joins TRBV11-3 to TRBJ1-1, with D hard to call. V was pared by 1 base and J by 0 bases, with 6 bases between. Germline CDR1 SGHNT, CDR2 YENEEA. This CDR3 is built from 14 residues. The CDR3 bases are TGTGCCAGCAGCTTAGGGAGACTGAACACTGAAGCTTTCTTT. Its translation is CASSLGRLNTEAFF.

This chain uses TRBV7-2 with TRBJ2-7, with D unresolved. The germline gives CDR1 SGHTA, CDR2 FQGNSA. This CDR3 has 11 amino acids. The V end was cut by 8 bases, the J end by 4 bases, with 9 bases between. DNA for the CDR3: TGTGCCAGCGCGCCCGGTTACGAGCAGTACTTC. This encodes CASAPGYEQYF.

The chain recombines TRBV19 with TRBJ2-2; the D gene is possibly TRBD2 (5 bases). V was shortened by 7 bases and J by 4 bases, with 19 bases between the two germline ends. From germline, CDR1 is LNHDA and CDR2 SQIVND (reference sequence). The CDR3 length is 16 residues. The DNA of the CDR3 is TGTGCCAGTACCCTTGGACTTCGAGAGGTCACCGGGGAGCTGTTTTTT. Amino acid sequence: CASTLGLREVTGELFF.

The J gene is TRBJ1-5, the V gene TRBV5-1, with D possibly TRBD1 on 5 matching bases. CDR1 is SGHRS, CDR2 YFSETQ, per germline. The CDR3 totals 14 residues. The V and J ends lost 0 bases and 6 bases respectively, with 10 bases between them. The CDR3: CASSLEAGLQPQHF. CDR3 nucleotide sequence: TGCGCCAGCAGCTTGGAGGCAGGGCTTCAGCCCCAGCATTTT.

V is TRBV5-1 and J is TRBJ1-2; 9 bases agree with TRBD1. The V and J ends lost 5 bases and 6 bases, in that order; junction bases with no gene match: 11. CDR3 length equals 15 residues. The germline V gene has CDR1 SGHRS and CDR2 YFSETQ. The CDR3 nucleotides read TGCGCCAGCAGGAACGGACAGGGGTCGATCGATGGCTACACCTTC. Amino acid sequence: CASRNGQGSIDGYTF. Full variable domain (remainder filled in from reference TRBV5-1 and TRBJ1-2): KAGVTQTPRYLIKTRGQQVTLSCSPISGHRSVSWYQQTPGQGLQFLFEYFSETQRNKGNFPGRFSGRQFSNSRSEMNVSTLELGDSALYLCASRNGQGSIDGYTFGSGTRLTVV.

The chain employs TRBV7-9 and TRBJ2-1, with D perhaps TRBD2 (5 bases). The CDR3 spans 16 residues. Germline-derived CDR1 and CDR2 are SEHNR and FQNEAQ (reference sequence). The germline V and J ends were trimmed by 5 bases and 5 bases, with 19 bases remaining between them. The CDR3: CASSPLREKSHNEQFF. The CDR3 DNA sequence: TGTGCCAGCAGCCCCCTTAGGGAGAAGTCCCACAATGAGCAGTTCTTC.

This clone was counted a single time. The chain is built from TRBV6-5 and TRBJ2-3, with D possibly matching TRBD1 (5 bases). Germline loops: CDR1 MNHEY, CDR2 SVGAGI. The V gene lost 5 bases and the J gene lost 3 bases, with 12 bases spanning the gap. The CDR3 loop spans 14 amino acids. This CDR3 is CASSKGIPTDTQYF. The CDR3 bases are TGTGCCAGCAGTAAGGGGATTCCGACAGATACGCAGTATTTT.

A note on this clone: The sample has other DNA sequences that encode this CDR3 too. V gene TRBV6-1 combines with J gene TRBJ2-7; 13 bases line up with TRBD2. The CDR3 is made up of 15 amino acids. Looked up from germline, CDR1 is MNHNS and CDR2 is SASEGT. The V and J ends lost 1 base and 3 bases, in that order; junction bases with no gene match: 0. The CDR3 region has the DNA TGTGCCAGCAGTGAAGGGACTAGCGGGAGCTACGAGCAGTACTTC. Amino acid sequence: CASSEGTSGSYEQYF.

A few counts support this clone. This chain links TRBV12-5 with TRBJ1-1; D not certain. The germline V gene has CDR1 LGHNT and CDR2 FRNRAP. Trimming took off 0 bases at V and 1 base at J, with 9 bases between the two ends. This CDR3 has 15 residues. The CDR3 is CASGLVLGRNTEAFF. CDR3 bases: TGTGCTAGTGGTTTGGTACTGGGCAGGAACACTGAAGCTTTCTTT.

In DNA, the CDR3 is TGCGCCAGCAGCCACCTAGCGGGAGCTGGCCACGAGCAGTACTTC. Its protein is CASSHLAGAGHEQYF. The V and J genes are TRBV4-3 and TRBJ2-7, with 10 bases aligning to TRBD2. Trimming at V came to 3 bases and at J to 5 bases, leaving 7 bases not matched to a gene. Germline V gene lookup returns CDR1 LGHNA and CDR2 YSLEER. The CDR3 extends over 15 amino acids.

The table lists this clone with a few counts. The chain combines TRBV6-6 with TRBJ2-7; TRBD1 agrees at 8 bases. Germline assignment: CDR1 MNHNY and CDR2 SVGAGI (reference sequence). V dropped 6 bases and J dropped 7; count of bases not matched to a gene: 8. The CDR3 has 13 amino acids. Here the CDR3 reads CASSSGQGREQYF. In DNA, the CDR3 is TGTGCCAGCAGCTCTGGACAGGGACGGGAGCAGTACTTC.

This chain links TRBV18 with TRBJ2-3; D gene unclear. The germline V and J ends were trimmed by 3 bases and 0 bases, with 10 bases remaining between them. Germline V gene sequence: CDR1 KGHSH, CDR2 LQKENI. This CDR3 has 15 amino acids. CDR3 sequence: CASSPSHSSTDTQYF. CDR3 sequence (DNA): TGTGCCAGCTCACCTAGCCACTCTAGCACAGATACGCAGTATTTT. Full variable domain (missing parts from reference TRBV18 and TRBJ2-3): NAGVMQNPRHLVRRRGQEARLRCSPMKGHSHVYWYRQLPEEGLKFMVYLQKENIIDESGMPKERFSAEFPKEGPSILRIQQVVRGDSAAYFCASSPSHSSTDTQYFGPGTRLTVL.

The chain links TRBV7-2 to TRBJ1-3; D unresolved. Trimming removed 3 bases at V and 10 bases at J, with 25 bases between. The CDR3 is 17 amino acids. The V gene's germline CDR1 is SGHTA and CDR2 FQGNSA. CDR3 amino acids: CASSFADGALSSGTIYF. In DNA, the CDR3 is TGTGCCAGCAGCTTCGCCGACGGAGCCCTTTCGTCGGGTACCATATATTTT. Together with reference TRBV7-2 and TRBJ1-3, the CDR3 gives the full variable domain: GAGVSQSPSNKVTEKGKDVELRCDPISGHTALYWYRQSLGQGLEFLIYFQGNSAPDKSGLPSDRFSAERTGGSVSTLTIQRTQQEDSAVYLCASSFADGALSSGTIYFGEGSWLTVV.

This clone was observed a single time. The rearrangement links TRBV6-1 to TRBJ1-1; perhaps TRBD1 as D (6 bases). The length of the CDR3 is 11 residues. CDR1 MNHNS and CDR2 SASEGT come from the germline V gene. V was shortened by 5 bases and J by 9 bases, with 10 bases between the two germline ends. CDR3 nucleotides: TGTGCCAGCAGTTACGGGACACAAGCTTTCTTT. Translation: CASSYGTQAFF.

CDR3 residues: CATLPGTSGDEQFF. CDR3 DNA sequence: TGTGCCACCCTTCCCGGGACTAGCGGGGATGAGCAGTTCTTC. This sequence joins TRBV10-3 and TRBJ2-1; TRBD2 matches at 13 bases. CDR1 is ENHRY, CDR2 SYGVKD, per germline. The trim removed 10 bases at V and 8 bases at J, leaving 8 bases unmatched. The CDR3 totals 14 residues.

CDR3: CASSEIVAGEAFF. The CDR3 bases are TGTGCCAGCAGTGAAATAGTAGCCGGTGAAGCTTTCTTT. The rearrangement joins TRBV6-1 to TRBJ1-1; D gene uncertain. CDR3 length: 13 amino acids. V was pared by 2 bases and J by 7 bases, with 11 bases between. Germline CDR1 reads MNHNS; CDR2 reads SASEGT.

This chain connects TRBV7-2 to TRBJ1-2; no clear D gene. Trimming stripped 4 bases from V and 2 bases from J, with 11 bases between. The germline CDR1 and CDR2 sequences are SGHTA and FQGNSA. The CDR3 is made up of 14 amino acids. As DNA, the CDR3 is TGTGCCAGCAGCTCGTTTGGGGAGAACTATGGCTACACCTTC. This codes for CASSSFGENYGYTF.

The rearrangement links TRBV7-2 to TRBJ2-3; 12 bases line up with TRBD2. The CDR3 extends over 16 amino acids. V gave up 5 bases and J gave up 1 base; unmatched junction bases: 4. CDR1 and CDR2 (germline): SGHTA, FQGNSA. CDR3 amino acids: CASSPRTSGGTDTQYF. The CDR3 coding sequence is TGTGCCAGCAGCCCACGGACTAGCGGGGGCACAGATACGCAGTATTTT. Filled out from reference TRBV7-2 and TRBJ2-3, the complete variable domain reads GAGVSQSPSNKVTEKGKDVELRCDPISGHTALYWYRQSLGQGLEFLIYFQGNSAPDKSGLPSDRFSAERTGGSVSTLTIQRTQQEDSAVYLCASSPRTSGGTDTQYFGPGTRLTVL.

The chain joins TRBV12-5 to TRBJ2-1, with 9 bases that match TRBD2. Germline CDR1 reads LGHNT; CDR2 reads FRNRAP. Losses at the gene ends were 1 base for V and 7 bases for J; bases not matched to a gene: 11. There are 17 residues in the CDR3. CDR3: CASGLGLWAGGSNEQFF. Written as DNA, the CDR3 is TGTGCTAGTGGTTTGGGGTTATGGGCGGGGGGGAGTAATGAGCAGTTCTTC.